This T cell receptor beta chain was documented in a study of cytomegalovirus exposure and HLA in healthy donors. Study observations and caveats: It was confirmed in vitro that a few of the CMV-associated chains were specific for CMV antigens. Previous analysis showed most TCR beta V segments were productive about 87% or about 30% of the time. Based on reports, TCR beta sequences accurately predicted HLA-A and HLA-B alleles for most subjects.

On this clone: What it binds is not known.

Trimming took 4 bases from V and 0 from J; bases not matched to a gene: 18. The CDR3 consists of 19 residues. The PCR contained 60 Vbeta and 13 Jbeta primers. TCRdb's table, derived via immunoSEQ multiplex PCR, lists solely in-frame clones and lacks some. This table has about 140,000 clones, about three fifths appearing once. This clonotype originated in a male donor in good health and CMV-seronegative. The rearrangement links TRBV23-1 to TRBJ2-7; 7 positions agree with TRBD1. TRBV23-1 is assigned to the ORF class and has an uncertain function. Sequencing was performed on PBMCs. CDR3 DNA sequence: TGCGCCAGCAGTCCTTCCTCGTTAACCGGGACAGCCTTCTCCTACGAGCAGTACTTC. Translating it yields CASSPSSLTGTAFSYEQYF.